Listed below are T cell receptor beta chains from one sample, sequenced in a study of blood T cell repertoires in COVID-19. Generated by immunoSEQ multiplex PCR, the TCRdb table keeps only in-frame clones and is missing some. The table records 150,000 to 200,000 clones, more than 85% of them present only once. The sequenced sample consisted of peripheral blood. Every receptor here comes from a woman aged 80 or over in a cohort sampled during active or convalescent COVID-19. Both conserved end residues are part of each CDR3. Each record gives: D gene, V gene, clone size, J gene, CDR3 protein, CDR3 DNA. The D gene is left open where the match is weak. The listing skips clone size in some rows; elsewhere it reads once, few, many or a size class.

TRBD1	TRBV12-3/TRBV12-4	NA	TRBJ1-2	CASSSRTGEGYTF	TGTGCCAGCAGTTCGCGGACAGGGGAAGGCTACACCTTC
NA	TRBV7-2	NA	TRBJ1-3	CASSLVSAGNTIYF	TGTGCCAGCAGCTTAGTGTCTGCTGGAAACACCATATATTTT
NA	TRBV20-1	NA	TRBJ2-5	CSIILQETQYF	TGCAGTATAATCTTGCAAGAGACCCAGTACTTC
NA	TRBV28	NA	TRBJ1-2	CASSLGLGGYTF	TGTGCCAGCAGTTTAGGACTAGGCGGCTACACCTTC
TRBD1	TRBV6-5	NA	TRBJ1-5	CATATGGNQPQHF	TGTGCCACCGCGACAGGGGGCAATCAGCCCCAGCATTTT
NA	TRBV7-9	NA	TRBJ1-2	CASIRGAGYGYTF	TGTGCCAGCATACGGGGGGCGGGCTATGGCTACACCTTC
NA	TRBV11-3	NA	TRBJ2-7	CASSLNQAAYEQYF	TGTGCCAGCAGCTTAAACCAGGCCGCCTACGAGCAGTACTTC
NA	TRBV3-1/TRBV3-2	few	TRBJ1-4	CASSQEDSEKLFF	TGTGCCAGCAGCCAAGAAGACAGTGAAAAACTGTTTTTT
NA	TRBV2	NA	TRBJ1-2	CASSGSGTNYGYTF	TGTGCCAGCAGTGGATCAGGGACTAACTATGGCTACACCTTC
NA	TRBV18	once	TRBJ1-5	CASSPGGVFGDQPQHF	TGTGCCAGCTCACCAGGCGGGGTTTTCGGTGATCAGCCCCAGCATTTT
NA	TRBV5-8	NA	TRBJ1-5	CASSLGLLNNQPQHF	TGTGCCAGCAGCTTGGGTCTTCTAAACAATCAGCCCCAGCATTTT
NA	TRBV24-1	NA	TRBJ2-1	CATGQWGHGLYEQFF	TGTGCGACCGGCCAGTGGGGACACGGGTTGTATGAGCAGTTCTTC
NA	TRBV3-1/TRBV3-2	NA	TRBJ2-2	CASSQDYGGQGGELFF	TGTGCCAGCAGCCAAGATTACGGGGGGCAGGGCGGGGAGCTGTTTTTT
TRBD1	TRBV7-7	NA	TRBJ2-2	CASSPRQGGNGGELFF	TGTGCCAGCAGCCCGCGACAGGGGGGGAATGGCGGGGAGCTGTTTTTT
NA	TRBV2	NA	TRBJ2-7	CASSERGDRLRGEQYF	TGTGCCAGCAGTGAAAGAGGGGACCGTTTACGGGGGGAGCAGTACTTC
NA	TRBV28	NA	TRBJ1-3	CASSFTPGEGNTIYF	TGTGCCAGCAGTTTTACCCCAGGGGAGGGTAACACCATATATTTT
TRBD1	TRBV7-2	NA	TRBJ1-4	CASRSTGVFHEKLFF	TGTGCCAGCAGGTCCACAGGGGTGTTCCATGAAAAACTGTTTTTT
NA	TRBV18	NA	TRBJ2-3	CASSREKGAFTQYF	TGTGCCAGCTCCCGGGAGAAGGGGGCGTTTACGCAGTATTTT
TRBD1	TRBV19	NA	TRBJ1-1	CASSTGESNTEAFF	TGTGCCAGTTCGACAGGGGAATCAAACACTGAAGCTTTCTTT
NA	TRBV27	NA	TRBJ2-3	CASSLIGATDTQYF	TGTGCCAGCAGTTTGATCGGTGCCACAGATACGCAGTATTTT
TRBD1	TRBV6-2/TRBV6-3	NA	TRBJ2-7	CASSPNTGTAPYEQYF	TGTGCCAGCAGCCCTAATACCGGGACAGCCCCTTACGAGCAGTACTTC
TRBD1	TRBV28	NA	TRBJ2-5	CASRDRGLKTQYF	TGTGCCAGCAGGGACAGGGGGTTAAAGACCCAGTACTTC
TRBD1	TRBV27	NA	TRBJ1-1	CASGQGIGNTEAFF	TGTGCCAGCGGACAGGGGATTGGGAACACTGAAGCTTTCTTT
TRBD1	TRBV6-2/TRBV6-3	NA	TRBJ1-5	CASSPGQGLYSNQPQHF	TGTGCCAGCAGCCCGGGACAGGGACTTTATAGCAATCAGCCCCAGCATTTT
NA	TRBV12-3/TRBV12-4	NA	TRBJ2-7	CASSSVSEQYF	TGTGCCAGCAGTTCAGTAAGCGAGCAGTACTTC
TRBD1	TRBV6-1	NA	TRBJ1-2	CASSEATGQNYGYTF	TGTGCCAGCAGTGAAGCTACGGGACAGAACTATGGCTACACCTTC
TRBD1	TRBV20-1	NA	TRBJ1-1	CSASGQGAWTEAFF	TGCAGTGCTAGTGGGCAGGGGGCTTGGACTGAAGCTTTCTTT
NA	TRBV4-1	NA	TRBJ2-2	CASSLMTAPGTGELFF	TGCGCCAGCAGCCTTATGACAGCCCCGGGCACCGGGGAGCTGTTTTTT
NA	TRBV24-1	NA	TRBJ1-2	CATSENGQRRGYTF	TGTGCCACCAGCGAAAACGGACAGCGGCGGGGCTACACCTTC
NA	TRBV7-9	NA	TRBJ2-3	CASSLAGEEYF	TGTGCCAGCAGCTTAGCCGGGGAGGAGTATTTT
TRBD1	TRBV20-1	NA	TRBJ2-4	CSASPGTDKNIQYF	TGCAGTGCTAGTCCAGGGACAGACAAAAACATTCAGTACTTC
NA	TRBV5-1	NA	TRBJ1-5	CASSPTSGQYSNQPQHF	TGCGCCAGCAGCCCTACTAGTGGACAGTATAGCAATCAGCCCCAGCATTTT
NA	TRBV3-1/TRBV3-2	NA	TRBJ1-1	CASSQEPGGAFF	TGTGCCAGCAGCCAAGAACCGGGGGGAGCTTTCTTT
NA	TRBV19	NA	TRBJ1-5	CASSTTVSPSNQPQHF	TGTGCCAGTAGTACGACAGTAAGTCCTAGCAATCAGCCCCAGCATTTT
NA	TRBV4-1	once	TRBJ1-6	CASSQDGGGLSWNSPLHF	TGCGCCAGCAGCCAAGATGGGGGGGGTCTATCATGGAATTCACCCCTCCACTTT
NA	TRBV28	once	TRBJ2-1	CASSPLSKQFF	TGTGCCAGCAGTCCCCTTTCTAAGCAGTTCTTC
TRBD1	TRBV6-2/TRBV6-3	NA	TRBJ1-2	CASSYGTGGFGYTF	TGTGCCAGCAGTTACGGGACAGGGGGCTTTGGCTACACCTTC
NA	TRBV24-1	NA	TRBJ1-5	CATSGRGSQPQHF	TGTGCCACCAGTGGCAGGGGTAGTCAGCCCCAGCATTTT
TRBD2	TRBV5-1	once	TRBJ2-1	CASAGVDNEQFF	TGCGCCAGCGCGGGGGTTGACAATGAGCAGTTCTTC
TRBD1	TRBV3-1/TRBV3-2	NA	TRBJ2-5	CASSMGPSGGRETQYF	TGTGCCAGCAGCATGGGGCCTTCAGGGGGCAGAGAGACCCAGTACTTC
NA	TRBV4-3	NA	TRBJ1-5	CASSQERQAASNQPQHF	TGCGCCAGCAGCCAAGAAAGACAGGCTGCAAGCAATCAGCCCCAGCATTTT
NA	TRBV10-3	NA	TRBJ2-1	CAISGVGGINNEQFF	TGTGCCATCAGTGGGGTTGGGGGGATCAACAATGAGCAGTTCTTC